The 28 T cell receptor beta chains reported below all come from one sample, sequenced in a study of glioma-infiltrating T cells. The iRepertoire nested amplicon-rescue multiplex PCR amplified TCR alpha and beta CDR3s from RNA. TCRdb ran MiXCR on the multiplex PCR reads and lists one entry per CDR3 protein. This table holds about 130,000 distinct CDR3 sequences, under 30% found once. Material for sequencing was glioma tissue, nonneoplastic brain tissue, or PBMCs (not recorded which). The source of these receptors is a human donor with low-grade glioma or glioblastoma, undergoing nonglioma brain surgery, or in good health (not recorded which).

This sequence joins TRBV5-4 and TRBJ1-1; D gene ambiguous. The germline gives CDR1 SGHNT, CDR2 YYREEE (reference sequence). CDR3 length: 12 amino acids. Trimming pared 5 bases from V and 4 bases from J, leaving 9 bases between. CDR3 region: CASRDLGTEAFF. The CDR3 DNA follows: TGTGCCAGCAGGGATCTAGGCACTGAAGCTTTCTTT.

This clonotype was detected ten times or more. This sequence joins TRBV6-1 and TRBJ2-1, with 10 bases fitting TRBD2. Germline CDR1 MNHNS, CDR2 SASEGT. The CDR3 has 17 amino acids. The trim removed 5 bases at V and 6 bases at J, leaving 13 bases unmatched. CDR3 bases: TGTGCCAGCAGTTATGGAACTAGCGGGATCAATGTCAATGAGCAGTTCTTC. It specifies CASSYGTSGINVNEQFF.

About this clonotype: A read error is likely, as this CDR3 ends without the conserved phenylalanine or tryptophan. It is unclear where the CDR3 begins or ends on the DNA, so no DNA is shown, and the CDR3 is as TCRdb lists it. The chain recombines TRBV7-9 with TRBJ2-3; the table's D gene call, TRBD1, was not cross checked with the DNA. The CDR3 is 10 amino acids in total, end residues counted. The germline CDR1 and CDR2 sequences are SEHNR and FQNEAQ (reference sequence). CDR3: CASGPPLKDT.

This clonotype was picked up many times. The chain's CDR3 is CASIGTPYEQYV. CDR3 bases: TGTGCCAGCATAGGTACGCCCTACGAGCAGTACGTC. The chain recombines TRBV6-1 with TRBJ2-7; D not certain. CDR3 size: 12 residues. V was pared by 7 bases and J by 2 bases, with 9 bases between. CDR1 and CDR2 from the germline V gene are MNHNS and SASEGT.

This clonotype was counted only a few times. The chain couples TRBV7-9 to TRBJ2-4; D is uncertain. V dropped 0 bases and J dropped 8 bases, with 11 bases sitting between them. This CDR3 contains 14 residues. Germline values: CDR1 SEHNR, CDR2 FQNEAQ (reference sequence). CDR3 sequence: CASSLAPLSYIQYF. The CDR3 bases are TGTGCCAGCAGCTTAGCCCCTCTATCATACATTCAGTACTTC.

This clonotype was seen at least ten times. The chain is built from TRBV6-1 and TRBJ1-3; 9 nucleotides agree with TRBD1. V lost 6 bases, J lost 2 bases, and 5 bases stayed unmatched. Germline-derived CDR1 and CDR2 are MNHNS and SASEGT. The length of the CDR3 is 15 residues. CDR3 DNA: TGTGCCAGCAGCCTTGGGACAGGGACTGGAAACACCATATATTTT. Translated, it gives CASSLGTGTGNTIYF.

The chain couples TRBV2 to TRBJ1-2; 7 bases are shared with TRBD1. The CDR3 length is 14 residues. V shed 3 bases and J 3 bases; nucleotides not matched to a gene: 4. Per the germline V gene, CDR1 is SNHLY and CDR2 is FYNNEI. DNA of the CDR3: TGTGCCAGCAGTGACGGACAGGCGGACTATGGCTACACCTTC. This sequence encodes CASSDGQADYGYTF.

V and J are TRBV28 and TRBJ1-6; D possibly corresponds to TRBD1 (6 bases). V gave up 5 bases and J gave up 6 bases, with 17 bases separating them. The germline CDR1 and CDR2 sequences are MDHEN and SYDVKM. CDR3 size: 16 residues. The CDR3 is CASSLTGSRGNSPLHF. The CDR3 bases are TGTGCCAGCAGTCTTACAGGGTCAAGGGGTAATTCACCCCTCCACTTT.

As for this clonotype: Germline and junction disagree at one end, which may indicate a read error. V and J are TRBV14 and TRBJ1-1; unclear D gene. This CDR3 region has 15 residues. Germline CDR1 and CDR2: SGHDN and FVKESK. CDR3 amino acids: CVSNLWGYLGIEAFF. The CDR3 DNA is TGTGTCAGCAACCTTTGGGGTTACCTGGGTATTGAAGCTTTCTTT.

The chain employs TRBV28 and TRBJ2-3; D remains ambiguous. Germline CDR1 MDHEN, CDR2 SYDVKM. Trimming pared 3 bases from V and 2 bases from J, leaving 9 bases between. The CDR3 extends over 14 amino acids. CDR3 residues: CASSFGQITDTQYF. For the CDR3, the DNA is TGTGCCAGCAGTTTTGGTCAAATCACAGATACGCAGTATTTT.

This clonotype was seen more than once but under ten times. The CDR3 DNA reads TGCAGTGCGCCCTCGGACAGCCAAAACTATGGCTACACCTTC. This encodes CSAPSDSQNYGYTF. This sequence joins TRBV20-1 and TRBJ1-2, with a possible D match to TRBD1 (6 bases). The CDR3 loop spans 14 amino acids. Germline CDR1 is DFQATT and CDR2 is SNEGSKA (reference sequence). The V end lost 6 bases, the J end lost 2 bases, and 16 bases lay between the germline ends.

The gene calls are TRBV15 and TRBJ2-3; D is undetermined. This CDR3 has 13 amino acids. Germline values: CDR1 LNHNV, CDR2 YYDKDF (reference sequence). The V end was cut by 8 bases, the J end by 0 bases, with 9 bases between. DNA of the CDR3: TGTGCCACCCGACTGGTGAGCACAGATACGCAGTATTTT. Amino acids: CATRLVSTDTQYF.

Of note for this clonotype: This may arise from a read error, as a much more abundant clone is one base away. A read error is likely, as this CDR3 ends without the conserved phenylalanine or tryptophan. CDR3 sequence (DNA): TGCAGTGCTAGACGGGGGGAGCTAGAGACCCAGTACTTA. It codes for CSARRGELETQYL. The chain uses TRBV20-1 and TRBJ2-5; 7 bases match TRBD2. With V trimmed by 2 bases and J by 4 bases, 4 bases remained unmatched. Germline CDR1 DFQATT, CDR2 SNEGSKA (reference sequence). CDR3 length equals 13 residues.

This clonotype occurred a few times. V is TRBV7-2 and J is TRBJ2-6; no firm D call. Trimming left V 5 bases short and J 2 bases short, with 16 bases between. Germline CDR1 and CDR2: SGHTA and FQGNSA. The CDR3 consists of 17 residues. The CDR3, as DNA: TGTGCCAGCAGCCTAAAAGGGTTGGGCGCTGGGGCCAACGTCCTGACTTTC. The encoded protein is CASSLKGLGAGANVLTF.

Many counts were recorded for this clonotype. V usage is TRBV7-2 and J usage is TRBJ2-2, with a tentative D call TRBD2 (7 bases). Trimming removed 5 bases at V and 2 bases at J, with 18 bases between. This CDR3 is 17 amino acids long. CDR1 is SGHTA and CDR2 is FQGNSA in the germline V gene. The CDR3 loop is CASSPRWGGPNTGELFF. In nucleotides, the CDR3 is TGTGCCAGCAGCCCGAGATGGGGGGGCCCCAACACCGGGGAGCTGTTTTTT.

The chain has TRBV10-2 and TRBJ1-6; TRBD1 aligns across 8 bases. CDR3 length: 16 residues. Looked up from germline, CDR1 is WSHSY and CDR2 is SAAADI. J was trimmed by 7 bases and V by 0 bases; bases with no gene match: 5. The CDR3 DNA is TGCGCCAGCAGTGAGTCCGGACAGGGATCGAATTCACCCCTCCACTTT. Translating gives CASSESGQGSNSPLHF.

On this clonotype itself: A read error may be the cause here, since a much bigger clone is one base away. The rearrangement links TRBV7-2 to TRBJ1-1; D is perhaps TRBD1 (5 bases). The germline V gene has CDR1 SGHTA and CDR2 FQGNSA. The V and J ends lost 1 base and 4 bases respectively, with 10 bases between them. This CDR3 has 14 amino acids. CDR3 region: CASSLGLGGTEAFF. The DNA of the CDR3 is TGTGCCAGCAGCTTAGGCCTGGGGGGCACTGAAGCTTTCTTT.

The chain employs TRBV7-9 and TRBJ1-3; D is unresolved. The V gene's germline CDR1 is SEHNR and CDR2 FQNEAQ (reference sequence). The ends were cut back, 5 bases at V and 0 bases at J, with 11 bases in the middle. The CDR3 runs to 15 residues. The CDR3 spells CASSLQRNSGNTIYF. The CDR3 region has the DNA TGTGCCAGCAGCCTACAGAGGAACTCTGGAAACACCATATATTTT.

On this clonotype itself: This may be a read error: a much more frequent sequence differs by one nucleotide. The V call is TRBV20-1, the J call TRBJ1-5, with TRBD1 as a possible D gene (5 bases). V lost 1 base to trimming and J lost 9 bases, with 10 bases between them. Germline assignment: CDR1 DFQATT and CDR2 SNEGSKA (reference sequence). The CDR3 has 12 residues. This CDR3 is CSARGGDRPQHF. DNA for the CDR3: TGCAGTGCTAGAGGGGGGGATCGGCCCCAGCATTTT.

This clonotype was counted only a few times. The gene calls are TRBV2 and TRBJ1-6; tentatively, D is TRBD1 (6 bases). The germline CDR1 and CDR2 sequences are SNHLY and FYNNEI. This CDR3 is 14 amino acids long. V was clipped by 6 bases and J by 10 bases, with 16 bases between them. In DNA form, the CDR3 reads TGTGCCAGCAGCGCCGATACAGGGCGATCACCCCTCCACTTT. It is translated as CASSADTGRSPLHF. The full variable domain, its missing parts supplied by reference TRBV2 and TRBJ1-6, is EPEVTQTPSHQVTQMGQEVILRCVPISNHLYFYWYRQILGQKVEFLVSFYNNEISEKSEIFDDQFSVERPDGSNFTLKIRSTKLEDSAMYFCASSADTGRSPLHFGNGTRLTVT.

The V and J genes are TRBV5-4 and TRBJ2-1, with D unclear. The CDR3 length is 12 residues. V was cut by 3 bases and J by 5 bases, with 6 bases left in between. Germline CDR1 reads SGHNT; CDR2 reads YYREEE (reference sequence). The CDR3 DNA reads TGTGCCAGCAGCTACCCGGACAATGAGCAGTTCTTC. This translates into CASSYPDNEQFF.

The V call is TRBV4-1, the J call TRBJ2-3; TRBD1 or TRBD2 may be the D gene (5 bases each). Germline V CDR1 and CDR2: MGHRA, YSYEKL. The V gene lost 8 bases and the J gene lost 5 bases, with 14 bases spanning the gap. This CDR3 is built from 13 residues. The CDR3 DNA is TGCGCCAGCCGGGGTCAGGGCCTAGATACGCAGTATTTT. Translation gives CASRGQGLDTQYF.

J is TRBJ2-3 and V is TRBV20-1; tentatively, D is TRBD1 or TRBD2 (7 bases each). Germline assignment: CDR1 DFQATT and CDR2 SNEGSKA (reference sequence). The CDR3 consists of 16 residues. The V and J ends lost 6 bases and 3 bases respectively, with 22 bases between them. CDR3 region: CSATLAGGGPTDTQYF. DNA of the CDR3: TGCAGTGCGACCCTTGCAGGGGGGGGGCCGACAGATACGCAGTATTTT.

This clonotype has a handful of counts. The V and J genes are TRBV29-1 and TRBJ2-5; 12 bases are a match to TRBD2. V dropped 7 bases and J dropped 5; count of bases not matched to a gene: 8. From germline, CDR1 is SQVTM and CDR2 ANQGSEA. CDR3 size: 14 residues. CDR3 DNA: TGCAGCGCAGGACTAGCGGGGCCTCGTGAGACCCAGTACTTC. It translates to CSAGLAGPRETQYF.

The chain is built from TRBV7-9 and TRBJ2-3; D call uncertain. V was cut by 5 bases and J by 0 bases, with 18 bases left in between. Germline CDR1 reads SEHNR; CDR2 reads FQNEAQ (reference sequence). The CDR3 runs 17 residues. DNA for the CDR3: TGTGCCAGCAGCCCACCGCCTTCTTACCCTAGCACAGATACGCAGTATTTT. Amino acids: CASSPPPSYPSTDTQYF.

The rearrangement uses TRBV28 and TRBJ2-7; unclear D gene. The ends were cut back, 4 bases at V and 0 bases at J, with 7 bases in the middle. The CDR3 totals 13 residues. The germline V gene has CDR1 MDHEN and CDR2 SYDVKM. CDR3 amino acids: CASSSDHSYEQYV. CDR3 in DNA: TGTGCCAGCAGTTCGGACCACTCCTACGAGCAGTACGTC.

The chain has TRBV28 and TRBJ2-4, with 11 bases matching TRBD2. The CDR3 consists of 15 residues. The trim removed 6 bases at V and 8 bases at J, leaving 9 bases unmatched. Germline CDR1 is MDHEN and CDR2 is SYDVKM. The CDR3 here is CASSSYSGGADIQYF. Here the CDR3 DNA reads TGTGCCAGCAGCTCCTATAGCGGGGGGGCGGACATTCAGTACTTC. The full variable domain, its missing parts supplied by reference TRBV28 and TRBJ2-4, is DVKVTQSSRYLVKRTGEKVFLECVQDMDHENMFWYRQDPGLGLRLIYFSYDVKMKEKGDIPEGYSVSREKKERFSLILESASTNQTSMYLCASSSYSGGADIQYFGAGTRLSVL.

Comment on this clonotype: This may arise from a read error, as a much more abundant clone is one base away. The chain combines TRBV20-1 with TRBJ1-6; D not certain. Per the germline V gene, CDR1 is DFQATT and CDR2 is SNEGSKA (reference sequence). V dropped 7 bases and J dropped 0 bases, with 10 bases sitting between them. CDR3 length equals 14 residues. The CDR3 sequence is CSERLISYNSPLHF. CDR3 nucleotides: TGCAGTGAGAGATTAATCTCCTATAATTCACCCCTCCACTTT.